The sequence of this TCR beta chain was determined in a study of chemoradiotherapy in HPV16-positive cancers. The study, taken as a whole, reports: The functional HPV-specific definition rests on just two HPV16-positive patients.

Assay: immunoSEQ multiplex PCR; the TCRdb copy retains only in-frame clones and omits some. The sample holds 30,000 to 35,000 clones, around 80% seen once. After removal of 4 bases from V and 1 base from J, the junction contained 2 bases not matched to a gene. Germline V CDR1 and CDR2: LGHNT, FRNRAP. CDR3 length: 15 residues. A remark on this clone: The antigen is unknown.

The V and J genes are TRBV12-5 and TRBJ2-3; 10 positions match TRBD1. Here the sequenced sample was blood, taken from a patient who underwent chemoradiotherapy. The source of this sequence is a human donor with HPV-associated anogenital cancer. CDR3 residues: CASGSGTGGTDTQYF. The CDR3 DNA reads TGTGCTAGTGGTTCCGGGACAGGGGGCACAGATACGCAGTATTTT.